The 6 T cell receptor beta chains below were found in one sample sequenced in a study of shared clonotypes between healthy human individuals. Profiling relied on immunoSEQ multiplex PCR, and the TCRdb table lists in-frame clones only, not all of them. The table has approximately 710,000 clones, less than 95% seen once. Sequencing was performed on memory CD8+ T cells from PBMCs. Subset of the sample: CD45RO+ cells pooled with CCR7-negative TemRA cells. The receptor source for this set is a man aged 18-30 years in good health. Some clones in this sample may be carry-over from other donors' samples.

To note about this clone: Since a far larger clone is one base different, this is likely a read error. The genes are TRBV7-6 and TRBJ2-1; maybe TRBD2 (5 bases). Per germline, CDR1 SGHVS and CDR2 FNYEAQ. With 1 base removed from V and 12 bases from J, the gap between germline ends came to 13 bases. The CDR3 length is 13 residues. The CDR3 region has the DNA TGTGCCAGCAGCTTAGGGACTTTAACGGGGCAGTTCTTC. This encodes CASSLGTLTGQFF. The full variable domain, with the rest looked up from reference TRBV7-6 and TRBJ2-1, is GAGVSQSPRYKVTKRGQDVALRCDPISGHVSLYWYRQALGQGPEFLTYFNYEAQQDKSGLPNDRFSAERPEGSISTLTIQRTEQRDSAMYRCASSLGTLTGQFFGPGTRLTVL.

The CDR3 nucleotides are TGTGCCAGCAGCAAGGGACAGGGTGAACATGAAAAACTGTTTTTT. It translates to CASSKGQGEHEKLFF. This chain joins TRBV7-9 and TRBJ1-4, with TRBD1 identical over 9 bases. In germline, CDR1 is SEHNR, CDR2 FQNEAQ (reference sequence). This CDR3 is built from 15 residues. V lost 5 bases, J lost 6 bases, and 7 bases stayed unmatched.

This clone was seen at least ten times. The rearrangement joins TRBV27 to TRBJ1-1; 7 bases agree with TRBD1. This CDR3 region has 16 residues. Per the germline V gene, CDR1 is MNHEY and CDR2 is SMNVEV (reference sequence). V lost 4 bases and J lost 1; bases outside the gene matches: 9. The CDR3 loop reads CASSSYTTGANTEAFF. DNA for the CDR3: TGTGCCAGCAGTTCATACACCACAGGGGCGAACACTGAAGCTTTCTTT.

V usage is TRBV6-6 and J usage is TRBJ2-1, with a weak D call TRBD1 (6 bases). Trimming shortened V by 0 bases and J by 5 bases, and 14 bases separated the two germline ends. This CDR3 has 16 residues. The germline V gene has CDR1 MNHNY and CDR2 SVGAGI (reference sequence). In nucleotides, the CDR3 is TGTGCCAGCAGTTACTCTACAGGGAACGGCCACAATGAGCAGTTCTTC. The encoded protein is CASSYSTGNGHNEQFF.

The count of this clone is one. The CDR3 DNA reads TGTGCCAGCAGTTACGAACAGGGGGCCTACAATGAGCAGTTCTTC. Residues: CASSYEQGAYNEQFF. The chain recombines TRBV6-5 with TRBJ2-1; TRBD1 aligns across 8 bases. Germline CDR1 MNHEY, CDR2 SVGAGI. The junction had 2 bases not matched to a gene; V was cut back by 2 bases and J by 2 bases. The CDR3 covers 15 residues.

The rearrangement joins TRBV6-5 to TRBJ2-1, with D perhaps matching TRBD1 or TRBD2 (5 bases each). V lost 5 bases, J lost 0 bases, and 8 bases lay in between. The CDR3 is made up of 14 amino acids. The germline gives CDR1 MNHEY, CDR2 SVGAGI. The CDR3 DNA reads as TGTGCCAGCAGTGGGGGATTCTCCTACAATGAGCAGTTCTTC. It codes for CASSGGFSYNEQFF.